The 17 T cell receptor beta chains in this list originate from one sample, sequenced in a study of T cell changes during pregnancy in multiple sclerosis. The assay was immunoSEQ multiplex PCR, and TCRdb's table has in-frame clones only and misses some. The sample records about 89,000 clones, roughly 94% being singletons. Here the sequenced sample was peripheral blood, taken after pregnancy. The receptor set was obtained from a female donor in good health, enrolled as a control in a pregnancy study.

J is TRBJ2-7 and V is TRBV10-3; 7 bases map to TRBD1. The germline gives CDR1 ENHRY, CDR2 SYGVKD. V lost 3 bases and J lost 0; bases outside the gene matches: 8. The CDR3 has 16 residues. The DNA for the CDR3 is TGTGCCATCAGTGACCACGACAGGGAATACTCCTACGAGCAGTACTTC. The encoded protein is CAISDHDREYSYEQYF.

V gene TRBV7-2 combines with J gene TRBJ1-4; 8 bases are a match to TRBD1. In germline, CDR1 is SGHTA, CDR2 FQGNSA. CDR3 length equals 14 residues. With V trimmed by 5 bases and J by 8 bases, 7 bases remained unmatched. CDR3 DNA sequence: TGTGCCAGCAGCATACAGGGGGGAAAAGAAAAACTGTTTTTT. This translates into CASSIQGGKEKLFF.

J is TRBJ2-5 and V is TRBV2, with a possible D match to TRBD2 (5 bases). The CDR3 extends over 13 amino acids. Trimming cost V 1 base and J 10 bases, with 13 bases left between them. Germline CDR1 SNHLY, CDR2 FYNNEI. The CDR3 is CASSEEIMAGQYF. CDR3 bases: TGTGCCAGCAGTGAAGAGATTATGGCGGGCCAGTACTTC.

The chain has TRBV4-2 and TRBJ2-2; 7 bases match TRBD2. After removal of 3 bases from V and 7 bases from J, the junction contained 11 bases not matched to a gene. CDR1 and CDR2 from the germline V gene are LGHNA and YNFKEQ. CDR3 size: 16 residues. CDR3 sequence (DNA): TGTGCCAGCAGCCACCTAAGCAGCGGGAAGAACGGGGAGCTGTTTTTT. This codes for CASSHLSSGKNGELFF.

This chain joins TRBV2 and TRBJ2-5; weak D call: TRBD2 (5 bases). The V end was cut by 4 bases, the J end by 4 bases, with 10 bases between. CDR1 is SNHLY, CDR2 FYNNEI, per germline. This CDR3 contains 13 residues. Here the CDR3 reads CASSAGSRETQYF. Written as DNA, the CDR3 is TGTGCCAGCAGTGCGGGGTCACGAGAGACCCAGTACTTC.

This chain connects TRBV4-1 to TRBJ2-4, with D possibly being TRBD2 (5 bases). Trimming took 2 bases from V and 3 from J, leaving 11 bases between them. CDR3 length: 15 amino acids. Per germline, CDR1 MGHRA and CDR2 YSYEKL. The CDR3, as DNA: TGCGCCAGCAGCCAACTCGGACTTAGCAAAAACATTCAGTACTTC. Its protein product is CASSQLGLSKNIQYF.

The rearrangement links TRBV2 to TRBJ1-3, with D uncertain. V lost 10 bases, J lost 5 bases, and 18 bases lay in between. The CDR3 extends over 14 amino acids. Germline values: CDR1 SNHLY, CDR2 FYNNEI. CDR3 DNA sequence: TGTGCCACTTCGGAGACCACTATAAGAAACACCATATATTTT. This sequence encodes CATSETTIRNTIYF.

The chain is built from TRBV2 and TRBJ1-2, with 9 bases aligning to TRBD1. CDR3 length equals 15 residues. Germline V gene lookup returns CDR1 SNHLY and CDR2 FYNNEI. Unmatched junction bases numbered 7, after V lost 3 bases and J lost 5 bases. CDR3 residues: CASSESTGGPYGYTF. CDR3 DNA sequence: TGTGCCAGCAGTGAGAGTACAGGGGGCCCGTATGGCTACACCTTC.

The V call is TRBV6-1, the J call TRBJ2-6; tentative D call: TRBD1 (5 bases). CDR1 is MNHNS and CDR2 is SASEGT in the germline V gene. V was pared by 2 bases and J by 2 bases, with 16 bases between. The CDR3 has 18 amino acids. The CDR3: CASSEYRSSVTGANVLTF. The CDR3, as DNA: TGTGCCAGCAGTGAATACAGGTCTAGTGTCACTGGGGCCAACGTCCTGACTTTC.

This clone was seen a single time. The rearrangement joins TRBV7-7 to TRBJ2-2; D uncertain. The CDR3 is made up of 16 amino acids. Trimming removed 5 bases at V and 2 bases at J, with 15 bases between. Germline CDR1 reads SSHAT; CDR2 reads FNYEAQ (reference sequence). DNA for the CDR3: TGTGCCAGCAGCCCCCGCGAGGTGACTAACACCGGGGAGCTGTTTTTT. Residues: CASSPREVTNTGELFF.

This chain joins TRBV7-8 and TRBJ2-5; perhaps TRBD2 as D (6 bases). The CDR3 covers 18 residues. Trimming took 1 base from V and 4 from J, leaving 22 bases between them. Germline CDR1 and CDR2: SGHVS and FQNEAQ. The CDR3 bases are TGTGCCAGCAGCTTAGACCACCGGGGAGGCGGGGTCCTAGAGACCCAGTACTTC. This codes for CASSLDHRGGGVLETQYF.

V usage is TRBV9 and J usage is TRBJ1-2; TRBD1 agrees at 8 bases. Germline trimming cut 0 bases from V and 7 bases from J; bases unmatched to any gene: 8. The germline V gene has CDR1 SGDLS and CDR2 YYNGEE. The CDR3 contains 15 residues. The CDR3 sequence: CASSVVGTGSSGYTF. The CDR3 region has the DNA TGTGCCAGCAGCGTAGTCGGGACAGGATCCTCTGGCTACACCTTC.

The CDR3 loop reads CASSLVAGGYEQFF. In nucleotides, the CDR3 is TGTGCCAGCAGCTTAGTTGCGGGTGGGTATGAGCAGTTCTTC. The J gene is TRBJ2-1, the V gene TRBV7-9, with D maybe TRBD2 (5 bases). The V and J ends lost 1 base and 8 bases respectively, with 12 bases between them. There are 14 residues in the CDR3. Germline V gives CDR1 SEHNR, CDR2 FQNEAQ (reference sequence). Supplemented by reference TRBV7-9 and TRBJ2-1, the full variable domain reads DTGVSQNPRHKITKRGQNVTFRCDPISEHNRLYWYRQTLGQGPEFLTYFQNEAQLEKSRLLSDRFSAERPKGSFSTLEIQRTEQGDSAMYLCASSLVAGGYEQFFGPGTRLTVL.

The V call is TRBV27, the J call TRBJ2-1, with 10 bases fitting TRBD2. J was trimmed by 10 bases and V by 3 bases; bases with no gene match: 9. The CDR3 loop spans 15 amino acids. The germline gives CDR1 MNHEY, CDR2 SMNVEV (reference sequence). CDR3 DNA: TGTGCCAGCAGTTTGGACGCTAGCGGGAGTCAGGAGCAGTTCTTC. Its protein is CASSLDASGSQEQFF.

The chain joins TRBV5-1 to TRBJ1-4; the match to TRBD1 covers 9 bases. Germline V gene sequence: CDR1 SGHRS, CDR2 YFSETQ. This CDR3 has 18 residues. J was trimmed by 0 bases and V by 3 bases; bases with no gene match: 9. In DNA, the CDR3 is TGCGCCAGCAGCTCGGGACAGGGCAGGCCCTCAACTAATGAAAAACTGTTTTTT. This translates into CASSSGQGRPSTNEKLFF.

The chain is built from TRBV7-9 and TRBJ2-7, with 15 bases aligning to TRBD2. The germline V gene encodes CDR1 SEHNR and CDR2 FQNEAQ (reference sequence). V was pared by 5 bases and J by 6 bases, with 5 bases of the junction left unmatched. This CDR3 is 15 amino acids long. CDR3 nucleotides: TGTGCCAGCAGCCAGCCGGGACTAGCGGGAGGCGAGCAGTACTTC. Its translation: CASSQPGLAGGEQYF.

The chain recombines TRBV28 with TRBJ1-2; D gene uncertain. The V gene's germline CDR1 is MDHEN and CDR2 SYDVKM. This CDR3 region has 11 residues. V shed 3 bases and J shed 8 bases, with 7 bases lying between them. CDR3: CASSLMQGYTF. The CDR3 DNA follows: TGTGCCAGCAGTTTGATGCAGGGCTACACCTTC.